This T cell receptor (beta chain) originates from a study of blood T cells in healthy people across ages. A second roughly 6 to 12 cycle PCR used barcoded and J-beta primers. Unique molecular identifiers of 12 random nucleotides labeled each cDNA. One entry per CDR3 protein results from TCRdb running MiXCR on the 5' RACE reads. The data hold some 1.5 million distinct CDR3 sequences, with roughly 27% observed a single time. The V end lost 7 bases, the J end lost 0 bases, and 13 bases lay between the germline ends. CDR3 length: 13 amino acids. Looked up from germline, CDR1 is SQVTM and CDR2 is ANQGSEA. Specimen: blood. J is TRBJ2-7 and V is TRBV29-1, with a possible D match to TRBD1 (5 bases). This clonotype originated in a young woman in good health. The CDR3 sequence: CSAKMTVSYEQYF. The CDR3 region has the DNA TGCAGCGCTAAGATGACAGTCTCCTACGAGCAGTACTTC.